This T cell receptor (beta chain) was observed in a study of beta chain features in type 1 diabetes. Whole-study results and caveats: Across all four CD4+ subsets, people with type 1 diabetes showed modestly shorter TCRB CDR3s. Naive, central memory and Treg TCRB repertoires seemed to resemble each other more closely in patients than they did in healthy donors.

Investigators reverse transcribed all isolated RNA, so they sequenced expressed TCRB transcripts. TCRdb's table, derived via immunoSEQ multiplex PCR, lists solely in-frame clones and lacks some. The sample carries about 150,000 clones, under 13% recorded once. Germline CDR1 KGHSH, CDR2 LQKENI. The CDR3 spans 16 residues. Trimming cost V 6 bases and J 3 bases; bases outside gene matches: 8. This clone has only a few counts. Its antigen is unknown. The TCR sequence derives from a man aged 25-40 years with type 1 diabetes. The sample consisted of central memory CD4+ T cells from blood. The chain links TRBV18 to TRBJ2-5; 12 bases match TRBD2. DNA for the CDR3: TGTGCCAGCTCGCCCAATCGACTAGCGGGAGAAGAGACCCAGTACTTC. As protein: CASSPNRLAGEETQYF.